Here is one T cell receptor (beta chain) with its context. Antigen specificity is unknown. The sample comes from a study of T cell repertoires in cytomegalovirus infection. About the study: TCR beta signatures that were public indicated CMV infection and matching HLA type.

Study conclusions and caveats: Adding up the frequency of public TCR beta families identified people who carried CMV plus the relevant HLA. The study found HLA-C-restricted CMV-specific TCR beta clonotypes dominating the ex vivo response.

TCRdb passed the reads through MiXCR, listing each CDR3 protein once. The sample includes about 60,000 distinct CDR3 sequences, roughly 32% of them seen just once. The CDR3 contains 15 residues. V lost 3 bases to trimming and J lost 0 bases, with 11 bases between them. The sequence was obtained from a human donor in good health (CMV status not recorded). Some clones in this sample may be carry-over from other donors' samples. The sample comprised PBMCs, sequenced either directly or after in vitro stimulation (not recorded which). The chain couples TRBV12-3 or TRBV12-4 to TRBJ1-1; D remains unclear. CDR3 region: CASSLGGMLNTEAFF. CDR3 coding DNA: TGTGCCAGCAGTTTGGGAGGGATGCTGAACACTGAAGCTTTCTTT.